A single sample gave rise to the 32 T cell receptor beta chains below, sequenced in a study of shared clonotypes between healthy human individuals. The repertoire was sequenced with immunoSEQ multiplex PCR; TCRdb's copy has only in-frame clones and lacks some. The data hold some 2.1 million clones, with 90% to 95% observed a single time. Sequences were obtained from naive CD4+ T cells sorted from blood. The subset was: CD45RA+ positively selected. The receptors stem from a man between 18 and 29 years old in good health.

The chain uses TRBV7-9 and TRBJ1-4, with TRBD1 matching over 8 bases. The CDR3 extends over 15 amino acids. With 4 bases clipped from V and 7 bases from J, the junction kept 8 bases outside the gene matches. In germline, CDR1 is SEHNR, CDR2 FQNEAQ (reference sequence). The CDR3 sequence is CASSSGQVGFEKLFF. As DNA, the CDR3 is TGTGCCAGCAGCTCGGGACAGGTGGGGTTTGAAAAACTGTTTTTT.

The gene calls are TRBV28 and TRBJ2-7; tentatively, D is TRBD1 or TRBD2 (5 bases each). The CDR3 totals 16 residues. Trimming removed 7 bases at V and 9 bases at J, with 28 bases between. Per the germline V gene, CDR1 is MDHEN and CDR2 is SYDVKM. The DNA for the CDR3 is TGTGCCAGCACTAAAGGGCAGCCCCTCATCCCTGGGGGGCAGTACTTC. Encoded protein: CASTKGQPLIPGGQYF. The full variable domain, rest sourced from reference TRBV28 and TRBJ2-7, is DVKVTQSSRYLVKRTGEKVFLECVQDMDHENMFWYRQDPGLGLRLIYFSYDVKMKEKGDIPEGYSVSREKKERFSLILESASTNQTSMYLCASTKGQPLIPGGQYFGPGTRLTVT.

The chain is built from TRBV5-6 and TRBJ1-1; TRBD1 is a possible D gene (5 bases). Germline V gene data show CDR1 as SGHDT and CDR2 as YYEEEE. CDR3 length: 14 residues. With 4 bases removed from V and 8 bases from J, the gap between germline ends came to 18 bases. CDR3: CASSLRVTAREAFF. For the CDR3, the DNA is TGTGCCAGCAGCCTCAGGGTTACGGCAAGGGAAGCTTTCTTT.

The rearrangement joins TRBV30 to TRBJ2-1; D tentatively fits TRBD1 or TRBD2 (5 bases each). Germline values: CDR1 GTSNPN, CDR2 SVGIG (reference sequence). The ends were cut back, 2 bases at V and 2 bases at J, with 13 bases in the middle. There are 15 residues in the CDR3. The CDR3 DNA is TGTGCCTGGAGTCCTGGGGGTTCCACCTACAATGAGCAGTTCTTC. This codes for CAWSPGGSTYNEQFF. The variable domain in full, completed from reference TRBV30 and TRBJ2-1, reads SQTIHQWPATLVQPVGSPLSLECTVEGTSNPNLYWYRQAAGRGLQLLFYSVGIGQISSEVPQNLSASRPQDRQFILSSKKLLLSDSGFYLCAWSPGGSTYNEQFFGPGTRLTVL.

This chain links TRBV7-2 with TRBJ2-1, with 8 bases matching TRBD2. CDR3 length: 15 amino acids. CDR1 and CDR2 from the germline V gene are SGHTA and FQGNSA. V lost 5 bases, J lost 0 bases, and 3 bases stayed unmatched. The CDR3: CASSTSGGSYNEQFF. The CDR3 nucleotides read TGTGCCAGCAGCACTAGCGGAGGCTCCTACAATGAGCAGTTCTTC.

The chain carries TRBV18 and TRBJ2-3; the match to TRBD2 covers 12 bases. V was clipped by 0 bases and J by 6 bases; unmatched bases: 7. The CDR3 contains 17 residues. In germline, CDR1 is KGHSH, CDR2 LQKENI. As DNA, the CDR3 is TGTGCCAGCTCACCACCCGGTCTAGCGGGAGGGGTGGATACGCAGTATTTT. Its protein product is CASSPPGLAGGVDTQYF.

The genes are TRBV27 and TRBJ1-5; the D is unclear. Trimming pared 3 bases from V and 4 bases from J, leaving 7 bases between. The CDR3 contains 13 residues. CDR1 and CDR2 from the germline V gene are MNHEY and SMNVEV (reference sequence). For the CDR3, the DNA is TGTGCCAGCAGTTTTCGGGAAAATCAGCCCCAGCATTTT. Amino acid sequence: CASSFRENQPQHF.

The chain links TRBV6-5 to TRBJ1-1, with no clear D. CDR3 length equals 14 residues. The V end was cut by 7 bases, the J end by 1 base, with 13 bases between. Germline CDR1 and CDR2: MNHEY and SVGAGI. The CDR3 is CASIRTLGNTEAFF. In DNA form, the CDR3 reads TGTGCCAGCATACGGACCTTAGGGAACACTGAAGCTTTCTTT.

The CDR3, as DNA: TGTGCCAGCAGCTTGGCGTACGAGACCCAGTACTTC. Translating it yields CASSLAYETQYF. The genes are TRBV5-4 and TRBJ2-5, with no clear D. CDR3 size: 12 residues. Per germline, CDR1 SGHNT and CDR2 YYREEE (reference sequence). V lost 0 bases, J lost 5 bases, and 5 bases lay in between. Looking up the rest from reference TRBV5-4 and TRBJ2-5 gives the full variable domain: ETGVTQSPTHLIKTRGQQVTLRCSSQSGHNTVSWYQQALGQGPQFIFQYYREEENGRGNFPPRFSGLQFPNYSSELNVNALELDDSALYLCASSLAYETQYFGPGTRLLVL.

The chain carries TRBV5-3 and TRBJ1-5; 10 bases are shared with TRBD1. TRBV5-3 has ORF status, its function being uncertain. Trimming took 0 bases from V and 0 from J; bases not matched to a gene: 12. The CDR3 sequence is 20 residues long. CDR3 amino acids: CARSLEAPGQGSYSNQPQHF. The CDR3 DNA follows: TGTGCCAGAAGCTTGGAGGCACCGGGACAGGGGTCCTATAGCAATCAGCCCCAGCATTTT.

A note on this clone: The sample contains more than one DNA sequence encoding this CDR3. CDR3 DNA: TGTGCCTGGAGCCTCACCTACGAGCAGTACTTC. This encodes CAWSLTYEQYF. The J gene is TRBJ2-7, the V gene TRBV30; D is unresolved. The CDR3 loop spans 11 amino acids. Germline CDR1 is GTSNPN and CDR2 is SVGIG (reference sequence). Trimming took 3 bases from V and 2 from J, leaving 5 bases between them. Filled out from reference TRBV30 and TRBJ2-7, the complete variable domain reads SQTIHQWPATLVQPVGSPLSLECTVEGTSNPNLYWYRQAAGRGLQLLFYSVGIGQISSEVPQNLSASRPQDRQFILSSKKLLLSDSGFYLCAWSLTYEQYFGPGTRLTVT.

This clone was seen once. The chain joins TRBV25-1 to TRBJ2-7; possibly TRBD1 for D (5 bases). V lost 5 bases and J 1 base, leaving 12 bases between the germline ends. The CDR3 loop spans 14 amino acids. The V gene's germline CDR1 is MGHDK and CDR2 SYGVNS. DNA of the CDR3: TGTGCCAGCAGTAAATCGGACACGTCCTACGAGCAGTACTTC. Amino acids: CASSKSDTSYEQYF.

This clone was seen ten or more times. This specimen includes other DNA sequences encoding the same CDR3. J is TRBJ1-1 and V is TRBV7-9, with a weak D call TRBD1 (5 bases). From germline, CDR1 is SEHNR and CDR2 FQNEAQ (reference sequence). The CDR3 is 13 amino acids. Trimming cost V 5 bases and J 2 bases, with 9 bases left between them. The CDR3 coding sequence is TGTGCCAGCAGCGTTCAGGGAAACACTGAAGCTTTCTTT. Translation gives CASSVQGNTEAFF.

The chain couples TRBV11-2 to TRBJ2-5; D remains unclear. Looked up from germline, CDR1 is SGHAT and CDR2 is FQNNGV. V gave up 6 bases and J gave up 5 bases, with 19 bases separating them. This CDR3 contains 15 residues. CDR3 nucleotide sequence: TGTGCCAGCAGATTCCACTGGACCGAATGGGAGACCCAGTACTTC. Translating gives CASRFHWTEWETQYF.

The chain combines TRBV27 with TRBJ2-3, with 14 bases that match TRBD2. Trimming cost V 5 bases and J 6 bases; bases outside gene matches: 10. Per the germline V gene, CDR1 is MNHEY and CDR2 is SMNVEV (reference sequence). The CDR3 covers 17 residues. Here the CDR3 reads CASSPLTSGRAGDTQYF. The CDR3 nucleotides read TGTGCCAGCAGTCCCCTGACTAGCGGGAGGGCCGGGGATACGCAGTATTTT.

The chain couples TRBV6-6 to TRBJ2-5; D gene ambiguous. Germline loops: CDR1 MNHNY, CDR2 SVGAGI (reference sequence). Between the trimmed V and J ends, which lost 1 base and 0 bases, there was a span of 6 bases. The CDR3 sequence is 14 residues long. Here the CDR3 reads CASSYWADQETQYF. CDR3 DNA sequence: TGTGCCAGCAGTTACTGGGCAGACCAAGAGACCCAGTACTTC.

The rearrangement joins TRBV20-1 to TRBJ2-7; maybe TRBD1 (6 bases). This CDR3 has 11 amino acids. The V gene's germline CDR1 is DFQATT and CDR2 SNEGSKA (reference sequence). V was shortened by 3 bases and J by 5 bases, with 8 bases between the two germline ends. The CDR3 reads CSASRGNEQYF. As DNA, the CDR3 is TGCAGTGCTAGCAGGGGAAACGAGCAGTACTTC.

This clone was counted a single time. The chain carries TRBV6-5 and TRBJ2-2, with 10 bases matching TRBD1. This CDR3 has 16 amino acids. V lost 4 bases and J lost 0; bases outside the gene matches: 2. Germline V CDR1 and CDR2: MNHEY, SVGAGI. CDR3 amino acids: CASSFGQGANTGELFF. The CDR3 coding sequence is TGTGCCAGCAGTTTCGGACAGGGGGCGAACACCGGGGAGCTGTTTTTT.

This sequence joins TRBV4-1 and TRBJ2-7, with TRBD1 identical over 10 bases. Germline V CDR1 and CDR2: MGHRA, YSYEKL. The CDR3 loop spans 18 amino acids. V was pared by 3 bases and J by 5 bases, with 16 bases of the junction left unmatched. CDR3 residues: CASSQARDRGSSMHEQYF. Here the CDR3 DNA reads TGCGCCAGCAGCCAGGCCCGGGACAGGGGCAGTTCCATGCACGAGCAGTACTTC.

In regard to this clone: This clone may be a read error of a much larger clone one base away. The chain carries TRBV11-2 and TRBJ1-2; D remains unclear. Germline-derived CDR1 and CDR2 are SGHAT and FQNNGV. Trimming left V 2 bases short and J 2 bases short, with 3 bases between. The CDR3 has 12 amino acids. The CDR3, as DNA: TGTGCCAGCAGCTTATCGAACTATGGCTACACCTTC. Translation: CASSLSNYGYTF.

This clone was recorded only once. The rearrangement uses TRBV7-9 and TRBJ2-1; 8 positions match TRBD2. Germline trimming cut 11 bases from V and 7 bases from J; bases unmatched to any gene: 13. The CDR3 is 14 residues long. In germline, CDR1 is SEHNR, CDR2 FQNEAQ (reference sequence). CDR3 in DNA: TGTGCCGATCAGGGCCTAGCGGGTGTTAATGAGCAGTTCTTC. This encodes CADQGLAGVNEQFF. Variable domain in full (rest from reference TRBV7-9 and TRBJ2-1): DTGVSQNPRHKITKRGQNVTFRCDPISEHNRLYWYRQTLGQGPEFLTYFQNEAQLEKSRLLSDRFSAERPKGSFSTLEIQRTEQGDSAMYLCADQGLAGVNEQFFGPGTRLTVL.

Concerning this clone: Other nucleotide sequences from this sample produce the same CDR3. This sequence joins TRBV18 and TRBJ1-5; weak D call: TRBD1 (5 bases). Trimming removed 3 bases at V and 2 bases at J, with 8 bases between. Germline assignment: CDR1 KGHSH and CDR2 LQKENI. This CDR3 spans 14 amino acids. CDR3 amino acids: CASSPQGGNQPQHF. The DNA of the CDR3 is TGTGCCAGCTCACCCCAGGGAGGCAATCAGCCCCAGCATTTT.

The chain links TRBV18 to TRBJ2-7, with 7 positions matching TRBD1. Germline loops: CDR1 KGHSH, CDR2 LQKENI. The ends lost 2 bases at V and 0 bases at J; junction bases unmatched: 4. This CDR3 is 15 amino acids long. The CDR3 region has the DNA TGTGCCAGCTCACCAGGGACAGTCGTCTCCTACGAGCAGTACTTC. This codes for CASSPGTVVSYEQYF. Combining the CDR3 with reference TRBV18 and TRBJ2-7 gives the whole variable domain NAGVMQNPRHLVRRRGQEARLRCSPMKGHSHVYWYRQLPEEGLKFMVYLQKENIIDESGMPKERFSAEFPKEGPSILRIQQVVRGDSAAYFCASSPGTVVSYEQYFGPGTRLTVT.

In regard to this clone: In the same sample, other DNA sequences code for this CDR3. The gene calls are TRBV5-1 and TRBJ2-7, with 9 bases aligning to TRBD1. Unmatched junction bases numbered 4, after V lost 4 bases and J lost 2 bases. This CDR3 region has 14 residues. The germline CDR1 and CDR2 sequences are SGHRS and YFSETQ. The CDR3 region has the DNA TGCGCCAGCAGCCCCGGGGACAGGGCCTACGAGCAGTACTTC. This gives the protein CASSPGDRAYEQYF.

The rearrangement uses TRBV4-1 and TRBJ1-6, with 9 bases identical to TRBD1. CDR1 MGHRA and CDR2 YSYEKL come from the germline V gene. This CDR3 comprises 15 residues. V gave up 4 bases and J gave up 3 bases; unmatched junction bases: 1. The CDR3 sequence: CASSLGQGYNSPLHF. CDR3 DNA: TGCGCCAGCAGCCTGGGACAGGGCTATAATTCACCCCTCCACTTT.

This clone was seen once. The gene calls are TRBV11-3 and TRBJ2-5; 7 positions agree with TRBD2. The closer fit of TRBJ2-7 to the DNA end suggests the J call may be wrong. From germline, CDR1 is SGHNT and CDR2 YENEEA. The CDR3 is made up of 13 amino acids. The CDR3: CASSPGLHYEQYF. CDR3 nucleotides: TGTGCCAGCAGCCCGGGACTACACTACGAGCAGTACTTC.

The chain combines TRBV7-2 with TRBJ2-3; 8 bases align to TRBD2. V shed 7 bases and J 12 bases; nucleotides not matched to a gene: 6. CDR3 length equals 11 residues. Germline V gene lookup returns CDR1 SGHTA and CDR2 FQGNSA. The CDR3 coding sequence is TGTGCCAGCAAGCTAGCGGGCTCTCAGTATTTT. Protein sequence: CASKLAGSQYF.

The count of this clone is one. This chain uses TRBV7-2 with TRBJ1-3; no clear D gene. Germline V gives CDR1 SGHTA, CDR2 FQGNSA. Trimming took off 3 bases at V and 4 bases at J, with 19 bases between the two ends. The CDR3 spans 17 residues. The CDR3 region is CASSFIWGPKAGNTIYF. DNA for the CDR3: TGTGCCAGCAGCTTTATCTGGGGTCCTAAGGCAGGAAACACCATATATTTT.

The chain is built from TRBV5-5 and TRBJ1-5, with a weak D call TRBD1 (6 bases). This CDR3 is 13 amino acids long. The V end was cut by 4 bases, the J end by 4 bases, with 9 bases between. CDR1 SGHKS and CDR2 YYEKEE come from the germline V gene (reference sequence). In nucleotides, the CDR3 is TGTGCCAGCAGCGCGGGACAAAATCAGCCCCAGCATTTT. It encodes CASSAGQNQPQHF.

Here the CDR3 reads CASSYSIAGEQYF. DNA of the CDR3: TGTGCCAGCAGTTACTCAATAGCGGGAGAACAGTACTTC. The chain uses TRBV6-5 and TRBJ2-7, with TRBD2 identical over 9 bases. Trimming cost V 0 bases and J 10 bases; bases outside gene matches: 4. This CDR3 contains 13 residues. CDR1 and CDR2 from the germline V gene are MNHEY and SVGAGI.

In its sample, this clone was seen once. The chain recombines TRBV15 with TRBJ2-2; D gene unclear. The CDR3 spans 14 residues. Germline loops: CDR1 LNHNV, CDR2 YYDKDF (reference sequence). V lost 0 bases and J 5 bases, leaving 7 bases between the germline ends. The CDR3 reads CATSREGYTGELFF. CDR3 nucleotide sequence: TGTGCCACCAGCAGAGAGGGGTATACCGGGGAGCTGTTTTTT.

This chain links TRBV19 with TRBJ1-1, with 7 bases that match TRBD1. The germline V gene encodes CDR1 LNHDA and CDR2 SQIVND (reference sequence). The CDR3 has 13 residues. Germline trimming cut 6 bases from V and 7 bases from J; bases unmatched to any gene: 8. This CDR3 is CASRHDRADEAFF. CDR3 nucleotide sequence: TGTGCCAGTAGACATGACAGGGCGGATGAAGCTTTCTTT.